This TCR beta chain originates from a study of vaccination and CD4 T cells after COVID-19. Background on the study: Convalescent donors totaled six males and four females, including two who were Hispanic. Stimulation of cells relied on overlapping spike peptides derived from SARS-CoV-2, HCoV-NL63, HCoV-OC43 and HCoV-229E. Each of the control cultures got a CEFX pool, an HIV-1 Nef pool, or no peptide.

Trimming cost V 6 bases and J 3 bases, with 9 bases left between them. The CDR3 is made up of 13 amino acids. CDR1 MDHEN and CDR2 SYDVKM come from the germline V gene. The Oncomine TCR Beta short-read assay generated sequence data from the DNA of cultured CD4+ T cells. TCRdb itself ran the PCR reads through MiXCR, one entry per CDR3 protein. The sample yields roughly 14,000 distinct CDR3 sequences, 55% seen once. Treatment given: roughly 11-day PBMC culture with coronavirus spike peptide pools or control peptides (ViraFEST assay). ViraFEST enlarged antigen-specific T cell populations with peptide pools and afterwards sequenced TCRs. As for this clonotype: Its antigen is undetermined.

This TCR was sampled from a human donor who had recovered from COVID-19. The sequencing input was CD4+ T cells from blood, cultured in vitro. The V gene is TRBV28, the J gene TRBJ1-5; D unclear. The CDR3 DNA is TGTGCCAGCAGCCGGATAAACAATCAGCCCCAGCATTTT. This codes for CASSRINNQPQHF.